This TCR beta chain was retrieved from a study of shared T cell receptors in the human thymus. This CDR3 is 17 amino acids long. CDR1 is MDHEN, CDR2 SYDVKM, per germline. V shed 3 bases and J 0 bases; nucleotides not matched to a gene: 6. Only in-frame clones appear in the TCRdb table, and some are missing; sequencing was by immunoSEQ multiplex PCR. The sample includes over 350,000 clones, roughly 94% seen only once; the top ten take roughly 0.02%. This clonotype was sampled from a human donor. The chain uses TRBV28 and TRBJ1-4; TRBD1 agrees at 8 bases. Source material: thymocytes. The CDR3 nucleotides read TGTGCCAGCAGTTTCCAGGGGGCTGAGGCAACTAATGAAAAACTGTTTTTT. It translates to CASSFQGAEATNEKLFF. Complete variable domain (other parts from reference TRBV28 and TRBJ1-4): DVKVTQSSRYLVKRTGEKVFLECVQDMDHENMFWYRQDPGLGLRLIYFSYDVKMKEKGDIPEGYSVSREKKERFSLILESASTNQTSMYLCASSFQGAEATNEKLFFGSGTQLSVL.